Listed here are 31 T cell receptor beta chains from one sample, sequenced in a study of patients and donors after allogeneic stem cell transplantation. TCRdb re-derived calls from the RT-PCR reads in MiXCR, one entry per CDR3 protein. Of about 200,000 distinct CDR3 sequences in the sample, around two fifths are singletons; the top ten hold 33%. Sequenced: blood, either unsorted or a sorted T cell fraction (not recorded which). These receptors all stem from a human donor who was either an allogeneic HSCT recipient or a stem cell or donor lymphocyte infusion donor (not recorded which). It is not recorded whose cells these are; they may come from a transplant donor.

The V gene is TRBV18, the J gene TRBJ2-5; D unclear. Germline V CDR1 and CDR2: KGHSH, LQKENI. V lost 0 bases and J 5 bases, leaving 10 bases between the germline ends. The CDR3 runs to 14 residues. The CDR3 DNA sequence: TGTGCCAGCTCACCACCGCCTTCGCGTGAGACCCAGTACTTC. It is translated as CASSPPPSRETQYF.

This clonotype showed up just a few times. V gene TRBV6-6 combines with J gene TRBJ2-1, with TRBD1 identical over 8 bases. Germline V gives CDR1 MNHNY, CDR2 SVGAGI (reference sequence). This CDR3 region has 11 residues. V was clipped by 11 bases and J by 6 bases; unmatched bases: 3. The CDR3: CAAGQGNEQFF. CDR3 bases: TGTGCCGCAGGACAGGGCAATGAGCAGTTCTTC.

The gene calls are TRBV6-6 and TRBJ2-1; TRBD1 agrees at 8 bases. Unmatched junction bases numbered 15, after V lost 10 bases and J lost 7 bases. The length of the CDR3 is 15 residues. Germline CDR1 is MNHNY and CDR2 is SVGAGI (reference sequence). The DNA of the CDR3 is TGTGCCACCTCTCGGACAGGGCATATTGGGAATGAGCAGTTCTTC. Protein product: CATSRTGHIGNEQFF.

This clonotype was counted once. Written as DNA, the CDR3 is TGTGCCAGCAGTCCGAGCGGGAGGGCTTTGGTTGAGCAGTTCTTC. Translating gives CASSPSGRALVEQFF. V usage is TRBV12-3 or TRBV12-4 and J usage is TRBJ2-1, with TRBD2 identical over 10 bases. V lost 5 bases, J lost 9 bases, and 10 bases stayed unmatched. There are 15 residues in the CDR3.

The chain has TRBV7-2 and TRBJ2-3; 9 nucleotides align to TRBD2. Losses at the gene ends were 5 bases for V and 6 bases for J; bases not matched to a gene: 6. Germline lookup yields CDR1 SGHTA and CDR2 FQGNSA. The CDR3 has 14 amino acids. CDR3 residues: CASSMGLAGDTQYF. In DNA form, the CDR3 reads TGTGCCAGCAGCATGGGACTAGCCGGGGATACGCAGTATTTT.

The rearrangement links TRBV27 to TRBJ1-4, with D unresolved. Trimming removed 7 bases from V and 7 bases from J, with 19 bases in between. Per the germline V gene, CDR1 is MNHEY and CDR2 is SMNVEV (reference sequence). The CDR3 has 15 residues. CDR3 sequence (DNA): TGTGCCAGCACAACCTTCCCCATAGGAAGTGAAAAACTGTTTTTT. This sequence encodes CASTTFPIGSEKLFF.

The chain has TRBV12-3 or TRBV12-4 and TRBJ1-5, with D possibly matching TRBD1 (6 bases). This CDR3 spans 15 amino acids. V lost 3 bases to trimming and J lost 7 bases, with 16 bases between them. The CDR3 loop reads CASSLGARVEQPQHF. CDR3 nucleotide sequence: TGTGCCAGCAGTTTGGGGGCGCGGGTGGAACAGCCCCAGCATTTT.

This clonotype was counted a few times. The CDR3 DNA follows: TGCAGCCTAGGGTATGGCTACACCTTC. Amino acid sequence: CSLGYGYTF. The chain uses TRBV20-1 and TRBJ1-2; no firm D call. Germline values: CDR1 DFQATT, CDR2 SNEGSKA (reference sequence). The CDR3 extends over 9 amino acids.

This clonotype was observed a few times. V usage is TRBV19 and J usage is TRBJ1-5; no firm D call. Per germline, CDR1 LNHDA and CDR2 SQIVND (reference sequence). The V and J ends lost 3 bases and 4 bases respectively, with 7 bases between them. The CDR3 is 13 residues long. The CDR3 loop is CASSIAGNQPQHF. The CDR3 region has the DNA TGTGCCAGTAGTATCGCGGGAAATCAGCCCCAGCATTTT. Supplemented by reference TRBV19 and TRBJ1-5, the full variable domain reads DGGITQSPKYLFRKEGQNVTLSCEQNLNHDAMYWYRQDPGQGLRLIYYSQIVNDFQKGDIAEGYSVSREKKESFPLTVTSAQKNPTAFYLCASSIAGNQPQHFGDGTRLSIL.

This clonotype was seen only a few times. The chain joins TRBV6-2 or TRBV6-3 to TRBJ1-1, with 10 nucleotides matching TRBD1. The CDR3 spans 18 residues. V shed 3 bases, J shed 1 base, and the junction held 11 bases outside the gene matches. The germline V gene has CDR1 MNHEY and CDR2 SVGEGT. The CDR3 DNA follows: TGTGCCAGCAGTTATCCCGGACAGGGGGATCGGTGGAACACTGAAGCTTTCTTT. Amino acid sequence: CASSYPGQGDRWNTEAFF.

This clonotype was seen more than once but under ten times. The V and J genes are TRBV29-1 and TRBJ1-1; D is unclear. CDR3 length: 13 residues. CDR1 is SQVTM and CDR2 is ANQGSEA in the germline V gene. Trimming removed 4 bases from V and 1 base from J, with 10 bases in between. The CDR3 sequence is CSVGGQGNTEAFF. CDR3 nucleotide sequence: TGCAGCGTTGGAGGTCAAGGGAACACTGAAGCTTTCTTT. The full variable domain, completed using reference TRBV29-1 and TRBJ1-1, is SAVISQKPSRDICQRGTSLTIQCQVDSQVTMMFWYRQQPGQSLTLIATANQGSEATYESGFVIDKFPISRPNLTFSTLTVSNMSPEDSSIYLCSVGGQGNTEAFFGQGTRLTVV.

The table lists this clonotype with many counts. V is TRBV10-3 and J is TRBJ1-1, with D possibly matching TRBD1 (6 bases). Per the germline V gene, CDR1 is ENHRY and CDR2 is SYGVKD. The CDR3 is 13 amino acids. Trimming shortened V by 6 bases and J by 0 bases, and 8 bases separated the two germline ends. CDR3 in amino acids: CAISTGMNTEAFF. CDR3 DNA: TGTGCCATCAGCACAGGGATGAACACTGAAGCTTTCTTT.

The chain couples TRBV12-3 or TRBV12-4 to TRBJ2-1, with D tentatively TRBD1 or TRBD2 (5 bases each). V gave up 4 bases and J gave up 15 bases, with 25 bases separating them. The CDR3 contains 15 residues. The CDR3 loop is CASSSPGQGRGRAFF. The CDR3 DNA reads as TGTGCCAGCAGTTCCCCGGGGCAAGGGCGCGGCCGGGCGTTCTTC.

This clonotype has only a few counts. J is TRBJ1-1 and V is TRBV6-2 or TRBV6-3; 7 bases align to TRBD1. CDR3 length equals 13 residues. J lost 5 bases, V lost 6 bases, and 6 bases had no gene match. CDR1 is MNHEY, CDR2 SVGEGT, per germline. DNA for the CDR3: TGTGCCAGCAGAGACCAGGGGGAAACTGAAGCTTTCTTT. Its protein product is CASRDQGETEAFF.

The chain recombines TRBV6-2 or TRBV6-3 with TRBJ2-7; unclear D gene. V was trimmed by 4 bases and J by 7 bases, leaving 8 bases between them. The germline V gene has CDR1 MNHEY and CDR2 SVGEGT. The CDR3 extends over 11 amino acids. As DNA, the CDR3 is TGTGCCAGCAGTTCCACAATGGAGCAGTACTTC. It codes for CASSSTMEQYF.

This clonotype was recorded a few times. The rearrangement uses TRBV12-3 or TRBV12-4 and TRBJ1-1; D is uncertain. Trimming took off 6 bases at V and 0 bases at J, with 20 bases between the two ends. The CDR3 spans 17 residues. The CDR3 DNA follows: TGTGCCAGCAGGTCCTGGGCCGCATCCCCAATGAACACTGAAGCTTTCTTT. Protein product: CASRSWAASPMNTEAFF.

The gene calls are TRBV5-1 and TRBJ2-3; the D gene is possibly TRBD2 (6 bases). CDR1 is SGHRS and CDR2 is YFSETQ in the germline V gene. V lost 3 bases, J lost 6 bases, and 17 bases lay in between. The CDR3 has 15 amino acids. The CDR3 DNA follows: TGCGCCAGCAGCTGGGGACTGGACGACGGGGATACGCAGTATTTT. Its protein product is CASSWGLDDGDTQYF.

The rearrangement links TRBV5-1 to TRBJ1-5, with D possibly being TRBD1 (5 bases). The CDR3 has 14 residues. V was trimmed by 6 bases and J by 3 bases, leaving 13 bases between them. Looked up from germline, CDR1 is SGHRS and CDR2 is YFSETQ. The CDR3 nucleotides read TGCGCCAGCAATCCAGGGCGACTCAATCAGCCCCAGCATTTT. Translation: CASNPGRLNQPQHF.

The chain recombines TRBV20-1 with TRBJ2-1; 8 nucleotides agree with TRBD2. The V gene's germline CDR1 is DFQATT and CDR2 SNEGSKA (reference sequence). J lost 2 bases, V lost 6 bases, and 3 bases had no gene match. The CDR3 runs 13 residues. As DNA, the CDR3 is TGCAGTGCGCCGGGACTAGCCTACAATGAGCAGTTCTTC. As protein: CSAPGLAYNEQFF.

This clonotype appeared a few times. The rearrangement joins TRBV5-1 to TRBJ2-1; possible D gene TRBD2, 6 bases. The V gene lost 5 bases and the J gene lost 0 bases, with 24 bases spanning the gap. This CDR3 spans 19 amino acids. Germline assignment: CDR1 SGHRS and CDR2 YFSETQ. CDR3 region: CASRTELAPSPSSYNEQFF. In DNA, the CDR3 is TGCGCCAGCAGAACTGAACTAGCACCGAGTCCTAGCTCCTACAATGAGCAGTTCTTC.

The chain is built from TRBV11-2 and TRBJ1-1; TRBD1 might be the D (5 bases). The germline CDR1 and CDR2 sequences are SGHAT and FQNNGV. The V end was cut by 3 bases, the J end by 1 base, with 18 bases between. The CDR3 runs to 17 residues. The CDR3 sequence: CASSFAHGAKQNTEAFF. CDR3 in DNA: TGTGCCAGCAGCTTCGCCCATGGGGCAAAACAGAACACTGAAGCTTTCTTT.

This clonotype occurred a few times. This chain joins TRBV6-1 and TRBJ1-5; D remains ambiguous. Trimming removed 2 bases at V and 3 bases at J, with 8 bases between. The germline CDR1 and CDR2 sequences are MNHNS and SASEGT. This CDR3 spans 14 amino acids. CDR3 DNA: TGTGCCAGCAGTGAATTGGTTCCCAATCAGCCCCAGCATTTT. This codes for CASSELVPNQPQHF.

The chain employs TRBV3-1 and TRBJ2-1, with 7 positions matching TRBD1. The CDR3 totals 15 residues. Looked up from germline, CDR1 is LGHDT and CDR2 is YNNKEL (reference sequence). The V and J ends lost 0 bases and 4 bases, in that order; junction bases with no gene match: 3. CDR3 in DNA: TGTGCCAGCAGCCAAGATGGACAGGCGTACAATGAGCAGTTCTTC. Encoded protein: CASSQDGQAYNEQFF.

The V call is TRBV9, the J call TRBJ2-7, with unresolved D. Germline-derived CDR1 and CDR2 are SGDLS and YYNGEE. The V end lost 0 bases, the J end lost 3 bases, and 10 bases lay between the germline ends. There are 14 residues in the CDR3. The CDR3 bases are TGTGCCAGCAGCGTAGATCAAAGCAACTACGAGCAGTACTTC. Residues: CASSVDQSNYEQYF.

The genes are TRBV29-1 and TRBJ2-3; 9 positions match TRBD2. This CDR3 region has 12 residues. V was pared by 5 bases and J by 5 bases, with 2 bases of the junction left unmatched. Per the germline V gene, CDR1 is SQVTM and CDR2 is ANQGSEA. The CDR3 coding sequence is TGCAGCGTTTCGCGGGGGGGAGATACGCAGTATTTT. Translated, it gives CSVSRGGDTQYF.

The CDR3 sequence: CASSTRKWANTEAFF. The CDR3 DNA reads as TGTGCCAGCAGCACCCGTAAGTGGGCGAACACTGAAGCTTTCTTT. The gene calls are TRBV21-1 and TRBJ1-1. TRBV21-1 is given as a pseudogene. The CDR3 is 15 amino acids.

This clonotype was found a few times. The rearrangement uses TRBV12-3 or TRBV12-4 and TRBJ1-1; tentative D call: TRBD1 (5 bases). The length of the CDR3 is 14 residues. V was clipped by 2 bases and J by 4 bases, with 11 bases between them. CDR3 protein: CASSLQGGVTEAFF. CDR3 coding DNA: TGTGCCAGCAGTTTACAGGGTGGGGTCACTGAAGCTTTCTTT.

A few counts support this clonotype. The chain has TRBV5-1 and TRBJ1-1, with TRBD1 as a possible D gene (5 bases). Trimming took 5 bases from V and 1 from J, leaving 15 bases between them. The CDR3 has 15 amino acids. CDR1 is SGHRS, CDR2 YFSETQ, per germline. CDR3 bases: TGCGCCAGCAGTCTTATTGACAGACCGAACACTGAAGCTTTCTTT. This translates into CASSLIDRPNTEAFF.

This clonotype came up a few times. The chain links TRBV12-3 or TRBV12-4 to TRBJ1-2, with unresolved D. The CDR3 covers 14 residues. V dropped 2 bases and J dropped 4 bases, with 11 bases sitting between them. The CDR3 loop reads CASSLKAQIYGYTF. DNA for the CDR3: TGTGCCAGCAGTTTAAAGGCCCAGATCTATGGCTACACCTTC.

This clonotype was observed a handful of times. The chain has TRBV10-3 and TRBJ2-7; 9 bases map to TRBD1. The germline V gene encodes CDR1 ENHRY and CDR2 SYGVKD. V trimming: 1 base; J trimming: 5 bases; junction bases outside the gene matches: 6. The CDR3 contains 15 residues. The DNA of the CDR3 is TGTGCCATCAGTGAGTTTTGGGACAGGGTCCACGAGCAGTACTTC. This encodes CAISEFWDRVHEQYF.

The chain is built from TRBV20-1 and TRBJ1-1; 7 nucleotides agree with TRBD1. CDR3 length: 12 amino acids. Looked up from germline, CDR1 is DFQATT and CDR2 is SNEGSKA (reference sequence). For the CDR3, the DNA is TGCCTGGGACAGCCGATGAACACTGAAGCTTTCTTT. It encodes CLGQPMNTEAFF.